The 14 T cell receptor beta chains reported below all come from one sample, sequenced in a study of T cell clones after liver transplantation. Generated by immunoSEQ multiplex PCR, the TCRdb table keeps only in-frame clones and is missing some. The table has under 60,000 clones, 70% to 75% seen once. Sequencing used CD4+ T cells from blood, obtained at the 22-month timepoint. The receptors come from a human patient who received a liver transplant. The graft donor may be the source of some T cells.

The CDR3 loop reads CASSLGPVGNQPQHF. The CDR3 bases are TGTGCCAGCAGCTTAGGGCCGGTGGGCAATCAGCCCCAGCATTTT. This chain uses TRBV7-8 with TRBJ1-5, with D hard to call. Germline-derived CDR1 and CDR2 are SGHVS and FQNEAQ. V lost 1 base to trimming and J lost 2 bases, with 9 bases between them. The CDR3 has 15 amino acids.

The V call is TRBV9, the J call TRBJ1-1; 8 nucleotides line up with TRBD1. The length of the CDR3 is 14 residues. The V gene's germline CDR1 is SGDLS and CDR2 YYNGEE. Losses at the gene ends were 4 bases for V and 4 bases for J; bases not matched to a gene: 6. The CDR3 bases are TGTGCCAGCAGCCCCACAGGGGGGGGCACTGAAGCTTTCTTT. This sequence encodes CASSPTGGGTEAFF.

The CDR3 DNA reads TGTGCCAGTAGTATAGATCATCGGGATTCCTATGGCTACACCTTC. This sequence encodes CASSIDHRDSYGYTF. The chain is built from TRBV19 and TRBJ1-2; no clear D gene. The V gene's germline CDR1 is LNHDA and CDR2 SQIVND (reference sequence). Trimming took 0 bases from V and 4 from J, leaving 12 bases between them. This CDR3 has 15 residues. Combining the CDR3 with reference TRBV19 and TRBJ1-2 gives the whole variable domain DGGITQSPKYLFRKEGQNVTLSCEQNLNHDAMYWYRQDPGQGLRLIYYSQIVNDFQKGDIAEGYSVSREKKESFPLTVTSAQKNPTAFYLCASSIDHRDSYGYTFGSGTRLTVV.

This clone came up a few times. The chain carries TRBV5-6 and TRBJ1-2; D possibly corresponds to TRBD1 (5 bases). Trimming took 0 bases from V and 4 from J, leaving 16 bases between them. This CDR3 is built from 16 residues. Germline CDR1 and CDR2: SGHDT and YYEEEE. The CDR3 coding sequence is TGTGCCAGCAGCTTGGTCGTGACAGATTTGACCTATGGCTACACCTTC. Translation: CASSLVVTDLTYGYTF.

The chain has TRBV9 and TRBJ1-1; 8 bases align to TRBD1. There are 14 residues in the CDR3. Germline lookup yields CDR1 SGDLS and CDR2 YYNGEE. With 8 bases clipped from V and 1 base from J, the junction kept 7 bases outside the gene matches. For the CDR3, the DNA is TGTGCCAGTTCGTCCGGGACAGGGAACACTGAAGCTTTCTTT. This gives the protein CASSSGTGNTEAFF.

Only a few counts were recorded for this clone. The chain links TRBV30 to TRBJ1-1; no clear D gene. With 4 bases removed from V and 0 bases from J, the gap between germline ends came to 12 bases. The CDR3 has 14 amino acids. The V gene's germline CDR1 is GTSNPN and CDR2 SVGIG (reference sequence). The CDR3 nucleotides read TGTGCCTGGACCCCCCCTGGGATGAACACTGAAGCTTTCTTT. Amino acid sequence: CAWTPPGMNTEAFF.

Only one count was recorded for this clone. The V and J genes are TRBV29-1 and TRBJ1-2; tentatively, D is TRBD1 (5 bases). This CDR3 has 13 residues. V lost 6 bases and J 4 bases, leaving 15 bases between the germline ends. Germline loops: CDR1 SQVTM, CDR2 ANQGSEA. This CDR3 reads CSVGVDGSYGYTF. The CDR3 coding sequence is TGCAGCGTGGGGGTGGATGGTTCCTATGGCTACACCTTC.

The rearrangement links TRBV11-2 to TRBJ2-1; D is uncertain. V dropped 5 bases and J dropped 5 bases, with 7 bases sitting between them. This CDR3 spans 12 amino acids. Germline CDR1 SGHAT, CDR2 FQNNGV. CDR3 sequence (DNA): TGTGCCAGCAGCCCAGAGGACAATGAGCAGTTCTTC. This gives the protein CASSPEDNEQFF.

V usage is TRBV2 and J usage is TRBJ1-3; TRBD1 might be the D (5 bases). CDR3 length: 15 amino acids. The germline gives CDR1 SNHLY, CDR2 FYNNEI. V was clipped by 6 bases and J by 4 bases, with 16 bases between them. CDR3 sequence reads: CASSLQGGEGNTIYF. The CDR3 DNA sequence: TGTGCCAGCAGCCTTCAGGGCGGGGAGGGAAACACCATATATTTT.

This clone has more than one count but fewer than ten. The chain has TRBV7-8 and TRBJ2-1, with 7 bases that match TRBD2. The V and J ends lost 1 base and 0 bases, in that order; junction bases with no gene match: 3. The CDR3 runs 16 residues. Germline CDR1 is SGHVS and CDR2 is FQNEAQ. The CDR3: CASSLVGGSSYNEQFF. The CDR3 DNA sequence: TGTGCCAGCAGCTTAGTCGGGGGGAGCTCCTACAATGAGCAGTTCTTC.

The chain is built from TRBV15 and TRBJ1-6; 7 bases are shared with TRBD1. Per the germline V gene, CDR1 is LNHNV and CDR2 is YYDKDF (reference sequence). Trimming cost V 5 bases and J 6 bases; bases outside gene matches: 10. This CDR3 is 16 amino acids long. The CDR3 region is CATSWDRNIFNSPLHF. CDR3 nucleotides: TGTGCCACCAGCTGGGACAGAAATATTTTTAATTCACCCCTCCACTTT.

This rearrangement joins TRBV28 to TRBJ2-2; D unclear. Germline V gene data show CDR1 as MDHEN and CDR2 as SYDVKM. The V end lost 4 bases, the J end lost 2 bases, and 14 bases lay between the germline ends. The CDR3 consists of 16 residues. CDR3 residues: CASSSPEAPNTGELFF. In DNA, the CDR3 is TGTGCCAGCAGTTCCCCCGAAGCCCCCAACACCGGGGAGCTGTTTTTT.

The chain combines TRBV6-1 with TRBJ1-2; D is undetermined. V was pared by 7 bases and J by 2 bases, with 14 bases between. Germline loops: CDR1 MNHNS, CDR2 SASEGT. CDR3 length equals 14 residues. DNA for the CDR3: TGTGCCAGCACAGCTCGTTCGAAAAACTATGGCTACACCTTC. Protein sequence: CASTARSKNYGYTF.

CDR3 loop: CASSPYRGRNYGYTF. The CDR3 region has the DNA TGCGCCAGCAGTCCATACAGGGGGCGAAACTATGGCTACACCTTC. The chain recombines TRBV5-1 with TRBJ1-2; 9 nucleotides line up with TRBD1. The J segment lost 2 bases and the V segment lost 5 bases, leaving 7 bases of the junction unmatched. CDR1 and CDR2 (germline): SGHRS, YFSETQ. The CDR3 covers 15 residues.